One TCR beta chain is described in this entry. This table comes from immunoSEQ multiplex PCR, and its TCRdb copy is limited to in-frame clones, with some not included. The profile covers some 180,000 clones, with around 76% appearing a single time and around 8.1% taken by the ten largest. The sample originates from a study of blood T cell repertoires in COVID-19. The V gene end was trimmed by 4 bases and the J gene end by 3 bases; junction bases not matched to a gene: 2. The CDR3 spans 13 residues. Germline CDR1 reads SGHRS; CDR2 reads YFSETQ. This clonotype was sampled from a woman aged 50 to 60 with active or convalescent COVID-19. Sequencing input: peripheral blood. This rearrangement joins TRBV5-1 to TRBJ2-7; 9 bases map to TRBD1. The DNA for the CDR3 is TGCGCCAGCAGCCGGGACAGGGACTACGAGCAGTACTTC. It codes for CASSRDRDYEQYF. Together with reference TRBV5-1 and TRBJ2-7, the CDR3 gives the full variable domain: KAGVTQTPRYLIKTRGQQVTLSCSPISGHRSVSWYQQTPGQGLQFLFEYFSETQRNKGNFPGRFSGRQFSNSRSEMNVSTLELGDSALYLCASSRDRDYEQYFGPGTRLTVT.